The source of this TCR beta chain is a study of T cell responses to AZD1222 COVID-19 vaccine. To note about this clone: Its antigen is currently unknown.

Study results and limitations: Donor demographics were predominantly white British with a female majority; clonal diversity may be underestimated. Reportedly, nearly half of unique spike TCRs recognized epitopes outside B.1.351/B.1.1.7 mutations. Repertoire samples came only from after the peak T cell response. Two doses of AZD1222 preceded a rise in Spike-specific TCR breadth and depth.

The assay was immunoSEQ multiplex PCR, and TCRdb's table has in-frame clones only and misses some. The sample contains about 140,000 clones, over 90% of which appear only once. The specimen comprised peripheral blood, sampled on day 0 of MenACWY control vaccination. This clonotype originated in an adult in good health.

The CDR3 region has the DNA TGTGCCAGCAGTTCGACTAGCGAAGGGGAGCAGTTCTTC. Translation gives CASSSTSEGEQFF. The chain links TRBV2 to TRBJ2-1, with TRBD2 matching over 8 bases. The CDR3 length is 13 residues. Germline V lookup: CDR1 SNHLY, CDR2 FYNNEI. Trimming cost V 5 bases and J 10 bases; bases outside gene matches: 7.